This T cell receptor (beta chain) originates from a study of T cells in Graves' hyperthyroidism and ophthalmopathy. It was RNA transcripts that yielded the amplified TCR beta CDR3 regions. First-round RT-PCR targeting the TCR CDR3 was performed with the HTBI primer set. TCRdb processed the multiplex PCR reads anew with MiXCR; each CDR3 protein has one entry. The sample consists of a few hundred thousand distinct CDR3 sequences, roughly 46% of them appearing once. The V gene's germline CDR1 is SNHLY and CDR2 FYNNEI. The CDR3 is 13 amino acids. Trimming removed 2 bases from V and 4 bases from J, with 6 bases in between. This clonotype was recorded many times.

J is TRBJ1-5 and V is TRBV2; no clear D. This receptor was identified in a woman aged 18-30 years with Graves' hyperthyroidism. The source material was peripheral blood or thyroid tissue (not recorded which). The CDR3 nucleotides are TGTGCCAGCAGTGAACGGGGAAATCAGCCCCAGCATTTT. It yields the protein CASSERGNQPQHF.